Listed below are T cell receptor beta chains from one sample, sequenced in a study of OX40 agonist ivuxolimab in advanced cancers. Method: immunoSEQ multiplex PCR; TCRdb's copy keeps in-frame clones and lacks some. The sample includes 50,000 to 85,000 clones, over 80% of them seen just once. Source: CD4+ or CD8+ T cells sorted from blood, taken in a trial of the OX40 agonist ivuxolimab. The receptors here all came from an adult with an advanced solid tumor such as melanoma, head and neck, liver or kidney cancer. CDR3s include the opening cysteine and the closing phenylalanine or tryptophan. Each record gives: clone size, J gene, D gene, V gene, CDR3 protein, CDR3 DNA. A D gene is named only where the DNA matches it firmly. Clone size is not always given. Where it is, it says once, few, many or a class for expanded clones.

>NA|TRBJ2-5|NA|TRBV27
CASSLLVGETQYF
TGTGCCAGCAGTTTATTGGTTGGGGAGACCCAGTACTTC
>once|TRBJ2-4|TRBD1|TRBV5-1
CASSPDRGGLAKNIQYF
TGCGCCAGCAGCCCGGACAGGGGGGGGCTAGCCAAAAACATTCAGTACTTC
>NA|TRBJ1-1|NA|TRBV12-2
CASRFKYTEAFF
TGTGCAAGTCGCTTTAAGTACACTGAAGCTTTCTTT
>NA|TRBJ2-3|NA|TRBV7-6
CASSLSWGGTDTQYF
TGTGCCAGCAGCTTATCTTGGGGGGGCACAGATACGCAGTATTTT
>NA|TRBJ2-1|NA|TRBV11-2
CASSLAVEQFF
TGTGCCAGCAGCTTAGCGGTAGAGCAGTTCTTC
>few|TRBJ2-7|TRBD1|TRBV15
CATSREGTGFYEQYF
TGTGCCACCAGCAGAGAAGGGACAGGGTTTTACGAGCAGTACTTC
>NA|TRBJ2-2|NA|TRBV19
CASSREGRNTGELFF
TGTGCCAGTAGTCGTGAAGGGCGCAACACCGGGGAGCTGTTTTTT
>NA|TRBJ2-1|TRBD2|TRBV5-1
CASAPSSGSGEQFF
TGCGCCAGCGCCCCCTCTAGCGGGAGTGGTGAGCAGTTCTTC
>NA|TRBJ1-1|NA|TRBV7-6
CASSLAYRNTEAFF
TGTGCCAGCAGCTTAGCGTACAGGAACACTGAAGCTTTCTTT
>once|TRBJ2-7|NA|TRBV28
CASSRRGALGTESYEQYF
TGTGCCAGCAGTCGACGGGGCGCCTTAGGGACCGAGTCCTACGAGCAGTACTTC
>NA|TRBJ2-2|NA|TRBV2
CASSEALGATGELFF
TGTGCCAGCAGTGAAGCTCTCGGTGCCACCGGGGAGCTGTTTTTT
>NA|TRBJ2-7|NA|TRBV5-1
CASSLVSHEQYF
TGCGCCAGCAGCTTGGTCTCCCACGAGCAGTACTTC
>NA|TRBJ2-5|NA|TRBV5-1
CASSLAGGENRLETQYF
TGCGCCAGCAGCTTGGCCGGGGGAGAAAACAGGCTAGAGACCCAGTACTTC
>few|TRBJ1-3|NA|TRBV6-4
CASSVGTRFSGNTIYF
TGTGCCAGCAGTGTGGGAACTAGGTTCTCTGGAAACACCATATATTTT
>NA|TRBJ2-1|TRBD2|TRBV9
CASSGDYGNYNEQFF
TGTGCCAGCAGCGGGGACTACGGTAATTACAATGAGCAGTTCTTC
>once|TRBJ2-4|NA|TRBV4-1
CASSQGLNRGAKNIQYF
TGCGCCAGCAGCCAAGGACTAAATAGGGGGGCAAAAAACATTCAGTACTTC
>NA|TRBJ1-5|TRBD1|TRBV5-1
CASSLGSPGQRNQPQHF
TGCGCCAGCAGCTTGGGCTCACCGGGACAGCGAAATCAGCCCCAGCATTTT
>NA|TRBJ2-7|NA|TRBV6-1
CASSEAPIEQYF
TGTGCCAGCAGTGAGGCCCCCATTGAGCAGTACTTC
>few|TRBJ2-1|TRBD2|TRBV11-2
CASSFGGSWSEQFF
TGTGCCAGCAGCTTCGGCGGGAGCTGGAGTGAGCAGTTCTTC
>NA|TRBJ1-1|NA|TRBV28
CASSRQREAFF
TGTGCCAGCAGCCGACAGCGTGAAGCTTTCTTT
>few|TRBJ1-3|NA|TRBV5-1
CASSLGWGSSGNTIYF
TGCGCCAGCAGCTTAGGTTGGGGGTCCTCGGGAAACACCATATATTTT
>NA|TRBJ1-1|TRBD1|TRBV5-6
CASSPEGTAFQTEAFF
TGTGCCAGCAGCCCCGAAGGGACAGCCTTCCAGACTGAAGCTTTCTTT
>NA|TRBJ2-2|NA|TRBV6-6
CASSPRLEITGELFF
TGTGCCAGCAGCCCCAGACTAGAGATCACCGGGGAGCTGTTTTTT
>NA|TRBJ1-1|TRBD1|TRBV14
CASSHRTGAEAFF
TGTGCCAGCAGCCATCGGACAGGGGCTGAAGCTTTCTTT
>few|TRBJ2-3|NA|TRBV4-2
CASSQDGTRTPDTQYF
TGTGCCAGCAGCCAAGATGGCACTAGGACCCCAGATACGCAGTATTTT
>NA|TRBJ2-7|NA|TRBV27
CASSLPGAEQYF
TGTGCCAGCAGTTTGCCGGGAGCCGAGCAGTACTTC
>NA|TRBJ2-3|NA|TRBV28
CASSPLGDTQYF
TGTGCCAGCAGTCCCCTCGGGGATACGCAGTATTTT
>once|TRBJ2-5|TRBD2|TRBV7-2
CASSPSGETQYF
TGTGCCAGCAGCCCTAGCGGAGAGACCCAGTACTTC
>NA|TRBJ2-3|NA|TRBV27
CASRLGTDTQYF
TGTGCCAGCAGGCTGGGCACAGATACGCAGTATTTT
>NA|TRBJ2-2|NA|TRBV6-4
CASRGPPGELFF
TGTGCCAGCAGAGGCCCTCCCGGGGAGCTGTTTTTT
>NA|TRBJ2-1|NA|TRBV7-2
CASSKPTYNEQFF
TGTGCCAGCAGCAAACCTACCTACAATGAGCAGTTCTTC
>NA|TRBJ1-2|TRBD1|TRBV6-5
CASSRTGSNYGYTF
TGTGCCAGCAGCCGGACAGGGTCTAACTATGGCTACACCTTC
>NA|TRBJ2-7|TRBD1|TRBV27
CASSSPRDSSYEQYF
TGTGCCAGCAGTTCACCTCGGGACAGTTCCTACGAGCAGTACTTC
>NA|TRBJ2-5|NA|TRBV7-2
CASRHIDGETQYF
TGTGCCAGCAGACATATAGATGGGGAGACCCAGTACTTC
>once|TRBJ2-7|NA|TRBV6-5
CASSWRGLAEQYF
TGTGCCAGCAGTTGGAGGGGGCTGGCAGAGCAGTACTTC
>NA|TRBJ2-1|TRBD2|TRBV9
CASSAQSGIMGNEQFF
TGTGCCAGCAGCGCACAGAGCGGGATAATGGGCAATGAGCAGTTCTTC
>NA|TRBJ2-7|NA|TRBV28
CASSSPYEQYF
TGTGCCAGCAGTTCCCCCTACGAGCAGTACTTC
>few|TRBJ2-7|NA|TRBV4-3
CASSQDWQGGGSSYEQYF
TGCGCCAGCAGCCAAGATTGGCAGGGTGGGGGCAGCTCCTACGAGCAGTACTTC
>NA|TRBJ2-2|NA|TRBV5-1
CASSLNTGELFF
TGCGCCAGCAGCTTAAACACCGGGGAGCTGTTTTTT
>NA|TRBJ2-7|TRBD1|TRBV5-6
CASSKRSTGGEQYF
TGTGCCAGCAGCAAGAGATCGACAGGGGGCGAGCAGTACTTC
>NA|TRBJ1-1|NA|TRBV6-1
CASSEAVVPMAFF
TGTGCCAGCAGTGAAGCAGTAGTCCCTATGGCTTTCTTT
>NA|TRBJ2-2|TRBD2|TRBV6-1
CASSRTSANTGELFF
TGTGCCAGCAGTAGGACTAGCGCCAACACCGGGGAGCTGTTTTTT
>NA|TRBJ2-2|NA|TRBV11-2
CASSLRGVATGELFF
TGTGCCAGCAGCTTAAGGGGGGTGGCTACCGGGGAGCTGTTTTTT
>NA|TRBJ1-3|TRBD1|TRBV6-1
CASSEDRGLAGNTIYF
TGTGCCAGCAGTGAGGACAGGGGGCTCGCGGGAAACACCATATATTTT
>once|TRBJ2-1|NA|TRBV25-1
CASSELQGRNYNEQFF
TGTGCCAGCAGTGAACTCCAGGGGCGAAACTACAATGAGCAGTTCTTC
>NA|TRBJ2-1|TRBD2|TRBV7-2
CASSLERTSGSYNEQFF
TGTGCCAGCAGCTTAGAGAGGACTAGCGGGTCCTACAATGAGCAGTTCTTC
>NA|TRBJ2-7|TRBD1|TRBV11-3
CASSPRPSQGPNYEQYF
TGTGCCAGCAGCCCTAGACCCTCACAGGGGCCAAACTACGAGCAGTACTTC
>NA|TRBJ1-3|TRBD1|TRBV7-2
CASSTGQGAAGSGNTIYF
TGTGCCAGCAGCACGGGACAGGGGGCGGCCGGCTCTGGAAACACCATATATTTT
>NA|TRBJ2-3|NA|TRBV14
CASSRGGTDTQYF
TGTGCCAGCAGCCGGGGGGGCACAGATACGCAGTATTTT
>NA|TRBJ1-2|TRBD1|TRBV5-1
CASSILGQGLEGYTF
TGCGCCAGCAGTATCTTAGGACAGGGGTTGGAAGGCTACACCTTC
>once|TRBJ2-2|NA|TRBV5-6
CASSLFAGELFF
TGTGCCAGCAGCTTGTTTGCCGGGGAGCTGTTTTTT
>NA|TRBJ2-5|NA|TRBV7-2
CASSLGQETQYF
TGTGCCAGCAGCCTGGGACAAGAGACCCAGTACTTC
>NA|TRBJ2-3|NA|TRBV13
CASSLAVGMRDTQYF
TGTGCCAGCAGCTTAGCGGTCGGAATGCGGGATACGCAGTATTTT
>NA|TRBJ2-1|NA|TRBV29-1
CSVVRVTYNEQFF
TGCAGCGTTGTCAGGGTAACCTACAATGAGCAGTTCTTC